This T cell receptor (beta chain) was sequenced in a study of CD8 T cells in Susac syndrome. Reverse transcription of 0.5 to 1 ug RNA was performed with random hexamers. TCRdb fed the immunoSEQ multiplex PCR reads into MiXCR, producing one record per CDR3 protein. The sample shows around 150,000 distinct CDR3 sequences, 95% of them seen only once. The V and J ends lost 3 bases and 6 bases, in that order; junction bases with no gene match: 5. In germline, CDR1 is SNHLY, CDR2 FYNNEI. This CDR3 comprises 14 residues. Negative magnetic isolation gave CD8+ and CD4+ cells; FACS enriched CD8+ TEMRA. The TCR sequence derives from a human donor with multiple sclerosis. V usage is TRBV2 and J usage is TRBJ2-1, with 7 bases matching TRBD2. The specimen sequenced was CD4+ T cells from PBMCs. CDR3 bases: TGTGCCAGCAGTGAGGGCGGGAGAGGCAATGAGCAGTTCTTC. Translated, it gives CASSEGGRGNEQFF.